This TCR beta chain stems from a study of T cells after yellow fever vaccination. This CDR3 contains 13 residues. Germline lookup yields CDR1 LNHNV and CDR2 YYDKDF (reference sequence). Between the trimmed V and J ends, which lost 0 bases and 1 base, there was a span of 3 bases. Each CDR3 protein is one row after TCRdb ran MiXCR on the 5' RACE reads. The sample carries about 320,000 distinct CDR3 sequences, around 4.3% recorded once. This receptor was taken from a young man who received the YFV17D yellow fever vaccine. This sample comprised PBMCs, obtained 15 days after the yellow fever booster vaccination. V usage is TRBV15 and J usage is TRBJ1-1, with D hard to call. CDR3 bases: TGTGCCACCAGCAGAGATCAGAACACTGAAGCTTTCTTT. Its translation: CATSRDQNTEAFF.